The rows below give T cell receptor beta chains drawn from one sample of a study of T-cell reconstitution after alpha-beta-depleted transplantation in children. Using its own MiXCR run on the PCR reads, TCRdb lists one record per CDR3 protein. Of hundreds of thousands of distinct CDR3 sequences listed, approximately 14% are singletons. The sequences come from PBMCs, collected before TCRalphabeta/CD19-depleted stem cell transplant. The receptors derive from a girl aged 2 to 10 with congenital amegakaryocytic thrombocytopenia, due to receive a stem cell transplant. Each CDR3 is given with its conserved first and last residue. Fields, in order: CDR3 protein, CDR3 DNA, J gene, D gene, clone size, V gene. The D gene is left open where the match is weak. Size tells how often a clone was seen (once, few, many) or the class of an expanded clone, and some rows leave it out.

CASSWGDEALVTQYF TGCGCCAGCAGCTGGGGTGATGAGGCCCTCGTTACGCAGTATTTT TRBJ2-3 - few TRBV5-1
CASSLGSGGLQETQYF TGTGCCAGCAGCTTAGGATCGGGAGGGCTCCAAGAGACCCAGTACTTC TRBJ2-5 TRBD2 many TRBV7-9
CSARSEGDQPQHF TGCAGTGCTAGAAGTGAGGGCGATCAGCCCCAGCATTTT TRBJ1-5 - - TRBV20-1
CAWSVVNAGANVLTF TGTGCCTGGAGTGTCGTGAACGCTGGGGCCAACGTCCTGACTTTC TRBJ2-6 - few TRBV30
CSAGLSGTHEQYF TGCAGTGCTGGCCTCAGCGGGACCCACGAGCAGTACTTC TRBJ2-7 TRBD2 - TRBV20-1
CASSLAFASGSSTDTQYF TGTGCCAGCAGCTTGGCTTTCGCTAGCGGGAGTTCCACAGATACGCAGTATTTT TRBJ2-3 TRBD2 - TRBV5-5
CASSLGWGWNEQFF TGTGCCAGCAGCTTGGGATGGGGGTGGAATGAGCAGTTCTTC TRBJ2-1 - many TRBV5-6
CASSYSAGPSYEQYF TGTGCCAGCAGTTACTCGGCGGGCCCCTCCTACGAGCAGTACTTC TRBJ2-7 - many TRBV6-5
CASSDPRRGGNQPQHF TGTGCCAGCAGTGACCCCCGAAGGGGCGGCAATCAGCCCCAGCATTTT TRBJ1-5 - few TRBV2
CASSPRNPAVTDTQYF TGTGCCAGCAGCCCCAGAAATCCAGCGGTCACAGATACGCAGTATTTT TRBJ2-3 - - TRBV7-9
CASSADRGTEAFF TGCGCCAGCAGCGCGGACAGGGGCACTGAAGCTTTCTTT TRBJ1-1 TRBD1 many TRBV5-1
CASSPYNGNEQYF TGCGCCAGCAGCCCTTACAATGGGAACGAGCAGTACTTC TRBJ2-7 - many TRBV5-1
CASSLAGASGKETQYF TGTGCCAGCAGCTTAGCCGGGGCTAGCGGCAAAGAGACCCAGTACTTC TRBJ2-5 TRBD2 many TRBV7-6
CASCQGGTSNQPQHF TGTGCCAGCTGCCAGGGTGGGACTAGCAATCAGCCCCAGCATTTT TRBJ1-5 - few TRBV7-9
CASSLLPTNNEQFF TGTGCCAGCAGCTTGCTTCCCACCAACAATGAGCAGTTCTTC TRBJ2-1 - many TRBV5-6
CASERDAWETQYF TGTGCCAGCGAGCGGGATGCCTGGGAGACCCAGTACTTC TRBJ2-5 TRBD2 few TRBV7-9
CSARDGRVPYNEQFF TGCAGTGCTAGAGATGGGAGGGTCCCCTACAATGAGCAGTTCTTC TRBJ2-1 TRBD2 few TRBV20-1
CASSLEASSYNEQFF TGCGCCAGCAGCTTGGAGGCTAGCTCTTACAATGAGCAGTTCTTC TRBJ2-1 - many TRBV5-1
CASSSSQGTFGYGYTF TGCGCCAGCAGCTCATCACAGGGGACATTTGGCTATGGCTACACCTTC TRBJ1-2 TRBD1 many TRBV5-1
CSVDLANYNEQFF TGCAGCGTTGACCTAGCGAATTACAATGAGCAGTTCTTC TRBJ2-1 - - TRBV29-1